This T cell receptor (beta chain) was identified during a study of PD-1 blockade in classical Hodgkin lymphoma. Study in general: Patients in the cohort were put on intravenous nivolumab, 3 mg/kg every 2 weeks.

CDR1 is SGHNT and CDR2 is YENEEA in the germline V gene. Between the trimmed V and J ends, which lost 0 bases and 5 bases, there was a span of 13 bases. The CDR3 length is 15 residues. This clone was counted a few times. Its antigen is not identified. Only in-frame clones appear in the TCRdb table, and some are missing; sequencing was by immunoSEQ multiplex PCR. Of 49,000 or so clones listed, 80% are singletons. Every patient experienced relapse after autologous stem cell transplantation, and brentuximab vedotin exposure varied. The study recorded best responses of complete response, partial response or progressive disease. Study-wide results and limits: CD4+ TCR diversity, unlike CD8+, climbed significantly by C4D1. Patients who responded completely had about the same baseline diversity as newly diagnosed patients.

Sequencing used peripheral blood mononuclear cells (PBMCs), obtained before the second cycle of nivolumab. The V gene is TRBV11-3, the J gene TRBJ2-5; D is perhaps TRBD1 (5 bases). This TCR was recovered from a human donor with classical Hodgkin lymphoma. The DNA for the CDR3 is TGTGCCAGCAGCTTAGATTTTCCAGCAGGGGAGACCCAGTACTTC. It specifies CASSLDFPAGETQYF.